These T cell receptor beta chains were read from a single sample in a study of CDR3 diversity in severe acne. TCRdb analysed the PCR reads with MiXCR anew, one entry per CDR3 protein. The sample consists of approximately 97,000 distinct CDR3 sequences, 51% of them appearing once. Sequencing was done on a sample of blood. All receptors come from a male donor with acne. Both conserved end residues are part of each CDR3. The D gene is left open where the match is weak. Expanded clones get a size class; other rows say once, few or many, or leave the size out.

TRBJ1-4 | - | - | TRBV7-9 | CASSSTLANEKLFF | TGTGCCAGCAGTTCAACTCTGGCTAATGAAAAACTGTTTTTT
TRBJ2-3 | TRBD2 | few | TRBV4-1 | CASSQGGLAGSTDTQYF | TGCGCCAGCAGCCAAGGGGGACTAGCGGGGAGCACAGATACGCAGTATTTT
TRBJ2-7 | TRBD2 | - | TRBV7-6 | CASNPGGRGHEQYF | TGTGCCAGCAACCCGGGGGGGCGCGGTCACGAGCAGTACTTC
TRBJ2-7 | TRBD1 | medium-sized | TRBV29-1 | CSVEDRGIDEQYF | TGCAGCGTTGAGGACAGGGGAATCGACGAGCAGTACTTC
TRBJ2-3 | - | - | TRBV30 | CAWSEGGTSDTQYF | TGTGCCTGGAGTGAGGGGGGGACGTCGGATACGCAGTATTTT
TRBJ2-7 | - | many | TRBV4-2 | CASSLGQPAARYEQYF | TGTGCCAGCAGCCTGGGGCAGCCAGCGGCGCGCTACGAGCAGTACTTC
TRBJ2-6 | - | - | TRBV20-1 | CSAQHSGANVLTF | TGCAGTGCTCAACACTCTGGGGCCAACGTCCTGACTTTC
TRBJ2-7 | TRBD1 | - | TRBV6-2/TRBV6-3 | CASSYPTSTGGIYEQYF | TGTGCCAGCAGTTACCCCACCTCGACAGGGGGCATCTACGAGCAGTACTTC
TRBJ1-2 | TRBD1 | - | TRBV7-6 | CASSRTGGSGGYTF | TGTGCCAGCAGCCGGACAGGGGGCTCGGGGGGCTACACCTTC
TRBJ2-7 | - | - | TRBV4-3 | CASSQDRGPYEQYF | TGCGCCAGCAGCCAAGACAGGGGACCCTACGAGCAGTACTTC
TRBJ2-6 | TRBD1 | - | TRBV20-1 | CSASSPSGQGALGANVLTF | TGCAGTGCCAGCAGCCCCTCGGGACAGGGGGCTCTGGGGGCCAACGTCCTGACTTTC
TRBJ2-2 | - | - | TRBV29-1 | CSVDLGKLTGELFF | TGCAGCGTTGACTTAGGGAAGTTGACCGGGGAGCTGTTTTTT
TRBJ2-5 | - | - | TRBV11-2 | CASSPHYWGYQETQYF | TGTGCCAGCAGCCCTCATTATTGGGGGTACCAAGAGACCCAGTACTTC
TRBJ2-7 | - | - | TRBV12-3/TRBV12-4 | CASSQLQGTWEQYF | TGTGCCAGCAGCCAATTACAGGGCACCTGGGAGCAGTACTTC
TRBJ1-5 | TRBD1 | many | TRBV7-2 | CASSGSPRDRGIDNQPQHF | TGTGCCAGCAGCGGGTCCCCCCGGGACAGGGGAATTGACAATCAGCCCCAGCATTTT
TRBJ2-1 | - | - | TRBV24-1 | CATSDRPGTFYNEQFF | TGTGCCACCAGTGATCGCCCCGGGACATTCTACAATGAGCAGTTCTTC
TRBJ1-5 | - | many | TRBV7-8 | CASSLFQGYNQPQHF | TGTGCCAGCAGCTTATTTCAGGGTTATAATCAGCCCCAGCATTTT
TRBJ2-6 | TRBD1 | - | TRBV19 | CASSLGSRTGGSFSGANVLTF | TGTGCCAGTAGTCTCGGCTCCCGGACAGGGGGCTCCTTTTCTGGGGCCAACGTCCTGACTTTC
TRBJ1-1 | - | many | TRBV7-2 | CASSLEGTMNTEAFF | TGTGCCAGCAGCTTAGAGGGGACAATGAACACTGAAGCTTTCTTT
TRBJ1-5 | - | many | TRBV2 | CASRAGGGSNQPQHF | TGTGCCAGCAGAGCCGGGGGGGGTAGCAATCAGCCCCAGCATTTT
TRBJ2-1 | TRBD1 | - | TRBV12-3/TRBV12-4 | CASSPQGSSYNEQFF | TGTGCCAGCAGTCCACAGGGGTCCTCCTACAATGAGCAGTTCTTC
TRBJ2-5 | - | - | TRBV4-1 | CASSQDPGAGWTQYF | TGCGCCAGCAGCCAAGACCCGGGGGCCGGGTGGACCCAGTACTTC
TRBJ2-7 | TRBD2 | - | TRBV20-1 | CSAALSGRIYEQYF | TGCAGTGCCGCTTTAAGCGGGAGAATATACGAGCAGTACTTC
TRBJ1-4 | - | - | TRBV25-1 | CASGMTESNEKLFF | TGTGCCAGCGGGATGACAGAGTCTAATGAAAAACTGTTTTTT
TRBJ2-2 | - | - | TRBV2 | CATSDRASPVVTGELFF | TGTGCCACCAGTGATCGCGCTAGCCCCGTTGTCACCGGGGAGCTGTTTTTT
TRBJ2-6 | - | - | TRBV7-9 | CASSIPTGSGANVLTF | TGTGCCAGCAGCATTCCCACAGGGAGTGGGGCCAACGTCCTGACTTTC
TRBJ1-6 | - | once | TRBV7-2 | CASSVGGALISSYNSPLHF | TGTGCCAGCAGCGTAGGGGGGGCGCTTATAAGCTCCTATAATTCACCCCTCCACTTT